This T cell receptor (beta chain) was retrieved from a study of T cell changes during pregnancy in multiple sclerosis. This clone was counted once. The CDR3 totals 12 residues. V lost 4 bases to trimming and J lost 4 bases, with 7 bases between them. CDR1 is MNHNS, CDR2 SASEGT, per germline. Assay: immunoSEQ multiplex PCR; the TCRdb copy retains only in-frame clones and omits some. The sample has around 50,000 clones, nearly 95% seen once. The chain uses TRBV6-1 and TRBJ1-2, with D possibly TRBD1 on 5 matching bases. The input for sequencing was CD4+ T cells from peripheral blood mononuclear cells, taken after pregnancy. The source is a female donor in good health, enrolled as a control in a pregnancy study. The CDR3: CASSVDTYGYTF. The CDR3 nucleotides read TGTGCCAGCAGTGTGGACACCTATGGCTACACCTTC.